This TCR beta chain was sequenced for a study of cytomegalovirus exposure and HLA in healthy donors. Study background: Earlier sequencing of 150 million to 200 million T cells yielded approximately 120 million unique TCR beta sequences. Counted in an early data release were tens of millions of unique TCRs from HLA-typed donors. Whole-study results and caveats: Previous analysis showed most TCR beta V segments were productive about 90% or about 30% of the time.

The PCR was carried out with 60 Vbeta primers and 13 Jbeta primers. Sequencing was performed with immunoSEQ multiplex PCR; in TCRdb, only in-frame clones are kept and a portion is missing. The data hold around 120,000 clones, with around three quarters observed a single time. Notes on this clone: Antigen specificity is unknown.

Specimen: PBMCs. This receptor was taken from a young man in good health and CMV-seronegative.

DNA of the CDR3: TGTGCCTGGAGTAGGACAGGGTCGGGTGAGCCCCAGCATTTT. This sequence encodes CAWSRTGSGEPQHF. The rearrangement uses TRBV30 and TRBJ1-5; TRBD1 aligns across 8 bases. The CDR3 covers 14 residues. Germline loops: CDR1 GTSNPN, CDR2 SVGIG (reference sequence). V trimming: 2 bases; J trimming: 8 bases; junction bases outside the gene matches: 8.